The 3 T cell receptor beta chains below were found in one sample sequenced in a study of T cell changes during pregnancy in multiple sclerosis. The protocol was immunoSEQ multiplex PCR, while the TCRdb copy is restricted to in-frame clones and leaves out a portion. The profile shows tens of thousands of clones, around 94% of them singletons. The specimen comprised peripheral blood, sampled in the third trimester of pregnancy. These TCRs come from a female donor with multiple sclerosis, enrolled in a pregnancy study.

The J gene is TRBJ1-2, the V gene TRBV6-5; D ambiguous. CDR1 is MNHEY and CDR2 is SVGAGI in the germline V gene. The CDR3 runs 13 residues. V was clipped by 5 bases and J by 4 bases, with 11 bases between them. The CDR3 region is CASSRVVGYGYTF. As DNA, the CDR3 is TGTGCCAGCAGTCGAGTAGTTGGCTATGGCTACACCTTC.

The chain carries TRBV5-4 and TRBJ2-7, with D possibly matching TRBD2 (6 bases). CDR1 and CDR2 from the germline V gene are SGHNT and YYREEE (reference sequence). This CDR3 is built from 13 residues. Trimming shortened V by 6 bases and J by 0 bases, and 10 bases separated the two germline ends. The CDR3 sequence is CASNAGSSYEQYF. CDR3 DNA: TGTGCCAGCAACGCGGGGAGCTCCTACGAGCAGTACTTC.

The chain joins TRBV2 to TRBJ2-6, with TRBD1 matching 10 bases. Germline values: CDR1 SNHLY, CDR2 FYNNEI. This CDR3 is built from 18 residues. V lost 4 bases to trimming and J lost 0 bases; unmatched junction nucleotides: 6. DNA of the CDR3: TGTGCCAGCAGTGGGGGACAGGGGACGGACTCTGGGGCCAACGTCCTGACTTTC. Its protein is CASSGGQGTDSGANVLTF.